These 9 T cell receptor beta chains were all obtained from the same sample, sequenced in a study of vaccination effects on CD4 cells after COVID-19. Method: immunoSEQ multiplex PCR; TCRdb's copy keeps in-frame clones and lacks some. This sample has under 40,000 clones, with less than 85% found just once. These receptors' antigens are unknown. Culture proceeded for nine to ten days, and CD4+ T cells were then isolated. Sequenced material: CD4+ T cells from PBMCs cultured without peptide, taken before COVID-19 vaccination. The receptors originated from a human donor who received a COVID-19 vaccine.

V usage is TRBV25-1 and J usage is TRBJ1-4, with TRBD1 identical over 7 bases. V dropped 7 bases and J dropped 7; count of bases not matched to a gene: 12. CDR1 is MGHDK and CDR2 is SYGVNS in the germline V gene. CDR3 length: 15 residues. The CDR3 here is CASNDDRDSGEKLFF. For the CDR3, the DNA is TGTGCCAGCAACGACGACAGGGACTCGGGTGAAAAACTGTTTTTT.

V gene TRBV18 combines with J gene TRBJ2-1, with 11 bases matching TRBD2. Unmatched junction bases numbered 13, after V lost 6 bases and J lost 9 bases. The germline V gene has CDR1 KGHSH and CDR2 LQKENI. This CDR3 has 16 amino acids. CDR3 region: CASSNSALAGVIEQFF. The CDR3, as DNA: TGTGCCAGCTCCAATTCGGCACTAGCGGGAGTGATTGAGCAGTTCTTC.

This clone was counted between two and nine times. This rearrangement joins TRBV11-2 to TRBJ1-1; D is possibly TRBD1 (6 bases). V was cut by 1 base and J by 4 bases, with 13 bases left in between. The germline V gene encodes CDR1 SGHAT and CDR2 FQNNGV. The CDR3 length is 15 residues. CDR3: CASSLVEGHLTEAFF. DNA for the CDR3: TGTGCCAGCAGCTTAGTTGAGGGACACCTCACTGAAGCTTTCTTT.

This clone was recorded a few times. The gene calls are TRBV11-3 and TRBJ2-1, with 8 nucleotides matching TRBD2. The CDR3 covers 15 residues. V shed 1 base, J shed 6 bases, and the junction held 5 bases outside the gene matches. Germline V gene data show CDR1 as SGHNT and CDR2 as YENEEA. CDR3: CASSLGPGGINEQFF. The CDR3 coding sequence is TGTGCCAGCAGCTTAGGGCCGGGAGGGATCAATGAGCAGTTCTTC. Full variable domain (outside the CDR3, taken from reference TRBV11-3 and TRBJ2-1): EAGVVQSPRYKIIEKKQPVAFWCNPISGHNTLYWYLQNLGQGPELLIRYENEEAVDDSQLPKDRFSAERLKGVDSTLKIQPAELGDSAVYLCASSLGPGGINEQFFGPGTRLTVL.

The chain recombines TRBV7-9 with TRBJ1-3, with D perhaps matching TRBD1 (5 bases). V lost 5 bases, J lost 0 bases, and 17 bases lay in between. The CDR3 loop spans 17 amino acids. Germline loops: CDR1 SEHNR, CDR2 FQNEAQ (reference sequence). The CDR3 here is CASSQPGAVSSGNTIYF. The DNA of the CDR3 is TGTGCCAGCAGCCAACCTGGGGCAGTTAGCTCTGGAAACACCATATATTTT.

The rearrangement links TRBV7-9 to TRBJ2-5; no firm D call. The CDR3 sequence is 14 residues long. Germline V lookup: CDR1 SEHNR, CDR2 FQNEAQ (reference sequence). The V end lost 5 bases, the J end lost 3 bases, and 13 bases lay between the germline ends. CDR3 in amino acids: CASSKGGQKETQYF. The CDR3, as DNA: TGTGCCAGCAGCAAGGGTGGGCAGAAAGAGACCCAGTACTTC. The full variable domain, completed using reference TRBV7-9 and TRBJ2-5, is DTGVSQNPRHKITKRGQNVTFRCDPISEHNRLYWYRQTLGQGPEFLTYFQNEAQLEKSRLLSDRFSAERPKGSFSTLEIQRTEQGDSAMYLCASSKGGQKETQYFGPGTRLLVL.

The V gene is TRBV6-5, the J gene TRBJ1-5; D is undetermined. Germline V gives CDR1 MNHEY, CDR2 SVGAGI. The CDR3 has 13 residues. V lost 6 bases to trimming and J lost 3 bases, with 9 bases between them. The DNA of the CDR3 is TGTGCCAGCAGAAGTACGAACAATCAGCCCCAGCATTTT. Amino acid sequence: CASRSTNNQPQHF.

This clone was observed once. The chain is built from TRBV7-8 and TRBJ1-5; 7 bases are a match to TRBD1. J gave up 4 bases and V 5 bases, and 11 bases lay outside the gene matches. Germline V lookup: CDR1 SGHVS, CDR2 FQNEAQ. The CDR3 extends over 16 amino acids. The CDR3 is CASSTRQGLRNQPQHF. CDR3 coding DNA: TGTGCCAGCAGCACCCGACAGGGTTTAAGGAATCAGCCCCAGCATTTT.

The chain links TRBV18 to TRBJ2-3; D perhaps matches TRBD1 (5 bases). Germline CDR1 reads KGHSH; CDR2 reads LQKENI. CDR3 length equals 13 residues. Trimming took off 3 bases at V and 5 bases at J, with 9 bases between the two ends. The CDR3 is CASSPLGVDTQYF. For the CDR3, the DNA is TGTGCCAGCTCACCCTTAGGGGTAGATACGCAGTATTTT. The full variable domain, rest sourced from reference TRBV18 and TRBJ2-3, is NAGVMQNPRHLVRRRGQEARLRCSPMKGHSHVYWYRQLPEEGLKFMVYLQKENIIDESGMPKERFSAEFPKEGPSILRIQQVVRGDSAAYFCASSPLGVDTQYFGPGTRLTVL.